These 14 T cell receptor beta chains share one sample of origin, sequenced in a study of CXCR4 blockade with PD-1 therapy in pancreatic cancer. Generated by immunoSEQ multiplex PCR, the TCRdb table keeps only in-frame clones and is missing some. The sample records approximately 2,300 clones, under 45% being singletons. What was sequenced was tumor tissue. Receptors were obtained from a human donor with pancreatic ductal adenocarcinoma.

The gene calls are TRBV11-3 and TRBJ2-7; 8 bases line up with TRBD2. The CDR3 is 15 residues long. Germline CDR1 is SGHNT and CDR2 is YENEEA. V lost 5 bases to trimming and J lost 2 bases; unmatched junction nucleotides: 8. Here the CDR3 reads CASSTRVAGPYEQYF. The DNA for the CDR3 is TGTGCCAGCAGCACCCGGGTAGCGGGGCCCTACGAGCAGTACTTC.

This clone is categorized as medium-sized. CDR3 sequence (DNA): TGCGCCAGCAGCCAAGATCTTGGTGGGGCACGTTACTATGGCTACACCTTC. Translated, it gives CASSQDLGGARYYGYTF. The rearrangement uses TRBV4-1 and TRBJ1-2; D perhaps matches TRBD1 (5 bases). The CDR3 is 17 residues long. The germline gives CDR1 MGHRA, CDR2 YSYEKL. Between the trimmed V and J ends, which lost 0 bases and 3 bases, there was a span of 17 bases.

This clone is large. This chain connects TRBV11-3 to TRBJ2-7; 8 bases line up with TRBD1. With 3 bases clipped from V and 3 bases from J, the junction kept 10 bases outside the gene matches. Germline values: CDR1 SGHNT, CDR2 YENEEA. The CDR3 totals 16 residues. In DNA, the CDR3 is TGTGCCAGCAGCTTGGATGCCAGGGGGCAGTTCTACGAGCAGTACTTC. It is translated as CASSLDARGQFYEQYF.

This clone is medium-sized. This chain connects TRBV6-8 to TRBJ1-2; D is undetermined. The CDR3 spans 12 residues. Between the trimmed V and J ends, which lost 6 bases and 5 bases, there was a span of 10 bases. Germline values: CDR1 MNHGY, CDR2 SAAAGT. The CDR3 DNA reads TGTGCCAGCAGCACGGATTCTTATGGCTACACCTTC. Protein product: CASSTDSYGYTF.

The CDR3, as DNA: TGTGCCAGCTCACCAAGGACAGGCGCGAACACTGAAGCTTTCTTT. This codes for CASSPRTGANTEAFF. This rearrangement joins TRBV18 to TRBJ1-1, with 7 bases aligning to TRBD1. Germline CDR1 reads KGHSH; CDR2 reads LQKENI. The CDR3 loop spans 15 amino acids. Losses at the gene ends were 2 bases for V and 1 base for J; bases not matched to a gene: 4.

The chain joins TRBV5-1 to TRBJ2-7, with D perhaps assigned TRBD1 or TRBD2 (5 bases each). CDR1 is SGHRS and CDR2 is YFSETQ in the germline V gene. CDR3 length equals 15 residues. Trimming pared 0 bases from V and 0 bases from J, leaving 10 bases between. As DNA, the CDR3 is TGCGCCAGCAGCTTGGGGGGACGGAGCTCCTACGAGCAGTACTTC. Translating gives CASSLGGRSSYEQYF.

This chain links TRBV19 with TRBJ1-1; the D is unclear. The V end was cut by 3 bases, the J end by 1 base, with 6 bases between. The CDR3 sequence is 13 residues long. The germline V gene encodes CDR1 LNHDA and CDR2 SQIVND (reference sequence). This chain's CDR3 is CASSIVRNTEAFF. In DNA, the CDR3 is TGTGCCAGTAGTATTGTTCGGAACACTGAAGCTTTCTTT.

The rearrangement links TRBV30 to TRBJ1-1; D may be TRBD1 (6 bases). The CDR3 sequence is 13 residues long. The V and J ends lost 3 bases and 4 bases respectively, with 12 bases between them. From germline, CDR1 is GTSNPN and CDR2 SVGIG (reference sequence). CDR3 sequence: CAWRKTGFTEAFF. In DNA, the CDR3 is TGTGCCTGGAGGAAAACAGGGTTCACTGAAGCTTTCTTT.

The chain is built from TRBV6-8 and TRBJ2-7; 9 bases match TRBD2. CDR1 and CDR2 from the germline V gene are MNHGY and SAAAGT. The CDR3 sequence is 16 residues long. V trimming: 5 bases; J trimming: 4 bases; junction bases outside the gene matches: 12. The CDR3 coding sequence is TGTGCCAGCAGTGGGAGAGCCGGGACTAGCTTTTACGAGCAGTACTTC. Encoded protein: CASSGRAGTSFYEQYF.

The chain employs TRBV7-5 and TRBJ2-7; no DNA check was done on the table's D call, TRBD2. TRBV7-5 is annotated as a pseudogene. CDR3 length equals 17 residues. This chain's CDR3 is CASSYPVRRVNPYEQYF. The DNA of the CDR3 is TGTGCCAGCAGCTACCCCGTTAGGAGGGTCAACCCCTACGAGCAGTACTTC.

The V gene is TRBV10-2, the J gene TRBJ2-3; TRBD2 agrees at 8 bases. This CDR3 has 15 amino acids. V was clipped by 7 bases and J by 5 bases; unmatched bases: 11. Germline V gene data show CDR1 as WSHSY and CDR2 as SAAADI. The chain's CDR3 is CASTRNGRAVDTQYF. As DNA, the CDR3 is TGCGCCAGCACTCGGAACGGGAGGGCCGTAGATACGCAGTATTTT.

Sample share makes this clone medium-sized. The chain recombines TRBV11-3 with TRBJ2-2; 11 nucleotides match TRBD2. Trimming took 5 bases from V and 5 from J; bases not matched to a gene: 13. The CDR3 has 18 amino acids. The V gene's germline CDR1 is SGHNT and CDR2 YENEEA. The CDR3 coding sequence is TGTGCCAGCAGCCAAGCAGAGGTAGCGGGGGGGCGTACCGGGGAGCTGTTTTTT. It encodes CASSQAEVAGGRTGELFF.

This chain connects TRBV11-3 to TRBJ1-4; weak D call: TRBD1 (6 bases). Per germline, CDR1 SGHNT and CDR2 YENEEA. Trimming stripped 5 bases from V and 7 bases from J, with 17 bases between. This CDR3 spans 15 amino acids. CDR3 residues: CASSLRGGRGEKLFF. CDR3 bases: TGTGCCAGCAGCCTCCGTGGGGGGCGGGGTGAAAAACTGTTTTTT.

J is TRBJ2-3 and V is TRBV19, with 9 bases matching TRBD1. The CDR3 length is 16 residues. From germline, CDR1 is LNHDA and CDR2 SQIVND (reference sequence). V was pared by 3 bases and J by 2 bases, with 6 bases of the junction left unmatched. The CDR3 here is CASSIRTGAITDTQYF. DNA for the CDR3: TGTGCCAGTAGTATTCGGACAGGGGCCATCACAGATACGCAGTATTTT.